The subject of this entry is one T cell receptor beta chain. Its antigen is not identified. This sample is drawn from a study of T-cell memory formation after mild COVID-19. Background on the study: Largely donor-specific sequence clusters came from two donors. Study-level findings and limits: Most CD4+ clones that shrank were in CM and EM, while CD8+ ones turned up in EMRA.

TCRdb recomputed calls from the 5' RACE reads with MiXCR, one row per CDR3 protein. The table records hundreds of thousands of distinct CDR3 sequences, just over 20% of them present only once. Looked up from germline, CDR1 is DFQATT and CDR2 is SNEGSKA (reference sequence). The ends were cut back, 3 bases at V and 2 bases at J, with 8 bases in the middle. The CDR3 length is 13 residues. The V gene is TRBV20-1, the J gene TRBJ1-3, with D possibly TRBD1 on 5 matching bases. Sequences were obtained from PBMCs or a T cell subset sorted from them (not recorded which). The sequence was obtained from an adult woman who had mild COVID-19 (a few samples of this study predate the infection). Cell type and time point are not known. DNA of the CDR3: TGCAGTGCTAGTAAAGGGGCTGGAAACACCATATATTTT. It translates to CSASKGAGNTIYF.